The rows below give T cell receptor beta chains drawn from one sample of a study of T cells in Graves' hyperthyroidism and ophthalmopathy. TCRdb recomputed calls from the multiplex PCR reads with MiXCR, one row per CDR3 protein. In the table there are approximately 430,000 distinct CDR3 sequences, less than 20% of which are singletons. Sample: blood. The receptors here all came from a woman under 30 with Graves' hyperthyroidism. The conserved cysteine and the conserved F or W are not part of the CDR3 here.

CDR3aa | j_gene | v_gene
ASSPRTSGLTGELF | TRBJ2-2 | TRBV6-1
ASSPGASGNTIY | TRBJ1-3 | TRBV6-1
ASRMNQGVHGYT | TRBJ1-2 | TRBV6-5
ASKSKRFTDTQY | TRBJ2-3 | TRBV2
ASSSRDRQF | TRBJ2-1 | TRBV7-6
ASSARRAQETQY | TRBJ2-5 | TRBV2
ASSPSAGGAYEQY | TRBJ2-7 | TRBV5-1
ASRGGRARNNEQF | TRBJ2-1 | TRBV5-4
ASSPRQESGNTIY | TRBJ1-3 | TRBV18
ASSSSGTSEQY | TRBJ2-7 | TRBV7-3
ASSFTGGSGNTIY | TRBJ1-3 | TRBV7-3
ASSIQVGGHGQPQH | TRBJ1-5 | TRBV19
ASSFQTYGEAF | TRBJ1-1 | TRBV12-3/TRBV12-4
ASSERDRGLGGYT | TRBJ1-2 | TRBV6-1
SATQPSYGTSGLTLYNEQF | TRBJ2-1 | TRBV20-1
ASSPPLAGGTYEQY | TRBJ2-7 | TRBV18
ASSQGTGESRNQPQH | TRBJ1-5 | TRBV3-1
ASSYYRDSYNSPLH | TRBJ1-6 | TRBV6-1
ASTRGLAGLSTDTQY | TRBJ2-3 | TRBV6-1
ASSPEAGGTDTQY | TRBJ2-3 | TRBV3-1
ASSPNRGGQALGPQH | TRBJ1-5 | TRBV7-6
ASSFRVGIQETQY | TRBJ2-5 | TRBV11-2
ASSSLRRGQSLRGY | TRBJ2-5 | TRBV7-9
ASSPYSTDTQY | TRBJ2-3 | TRBV5-4
SARDLPGLAGGPGEQY | TRBJ2-7 | TRBV20-1
ASSRHNTEAF | TRBJ1-1 | TRBV12-3/TRBV12-4
ASSKRGQGTSTDTQY | TRBJ2-3 | TRBV28
ASSRGTSGGSRSEQY | TRBJ2-7 | TRBV5-1
SASPWAWGTEAF | TRBJ1-1 | TRBV20-1
ASRPTGNYEQY | TRBJ2-7 | TRBV27
ASRQPNSPLH | TRBJ1-6 | TRBV12-3/TRBV12-4
ASSGGTVQETQY | TRBJ2-5 | TRBV11-2
ASSPGTNSYNEQF | TRBJ2-1 | TRBV5-1
SARDGSSVYNEQF | TRBJ2-1 | TRBV20-1
ASSENTHSYEQY | TRBJ2-7 | TRBV6-1
ASSARWGATYNEQF | TRBJ2-1 | TRBV4-1
ATSTTSDTQY | TRBJ2-3 | TRBV15
ASRGDRGSATEAF | TRBJ1-1 | TRBV9
ASRTTGVQPQH | TRBJ1-5 | TRBV2
VSSGLAGANEQF | TRBJ2-1 | TRBV11-2
ASSRGGGQETQY | TRBJ2-5 | TRBV7-3
ATSDGPWAEGYT | TRBJ1-2 | TRBV24-1
ASSTNYGYT | TRBJ1-2 | TRBV12-3/TRBV12-4
ASSVEGGLIYNEQF | TRBJ2-1 | TRBV9
ASSLQASSTDTQY | TRBJ2-3 | TRBV5-1